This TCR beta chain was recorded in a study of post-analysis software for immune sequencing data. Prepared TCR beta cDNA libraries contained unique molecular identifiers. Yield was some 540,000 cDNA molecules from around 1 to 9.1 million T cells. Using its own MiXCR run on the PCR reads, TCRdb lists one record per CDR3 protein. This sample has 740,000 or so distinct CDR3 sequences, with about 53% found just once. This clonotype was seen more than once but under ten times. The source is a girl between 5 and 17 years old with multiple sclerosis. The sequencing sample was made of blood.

CDR3 protein: CSAPGSSGGHSRTQYF. The CDR3 DNA sequence: TGCAGTGCCCCCGGGAGTAGCGGGGGGCACTCACGGACCCAGTACTTC. This chain joins TRBV20-1 and TRBJ2-5, with 10 bases fitting TRBD2. The V segment lost 6 bases and the J segment 7 bases; nucleotides outside the gene matches: 17. Germline values: CDR1 DFQATT, CDR2 SNEGSKA (reference sequence). The CDR3 length is 16 residues.